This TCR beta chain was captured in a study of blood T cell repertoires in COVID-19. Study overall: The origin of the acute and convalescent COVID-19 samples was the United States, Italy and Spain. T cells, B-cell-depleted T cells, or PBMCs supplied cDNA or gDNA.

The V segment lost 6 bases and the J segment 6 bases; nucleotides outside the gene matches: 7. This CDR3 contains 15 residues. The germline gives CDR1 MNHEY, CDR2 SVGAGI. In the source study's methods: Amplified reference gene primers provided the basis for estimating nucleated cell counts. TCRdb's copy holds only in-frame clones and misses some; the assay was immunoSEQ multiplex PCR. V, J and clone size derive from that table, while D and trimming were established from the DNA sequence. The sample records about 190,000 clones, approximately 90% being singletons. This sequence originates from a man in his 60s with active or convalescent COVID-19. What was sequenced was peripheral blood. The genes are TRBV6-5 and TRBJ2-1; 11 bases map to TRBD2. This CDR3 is CASSVAGGLGNEQFF. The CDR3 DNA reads TGTGCCAGCAGCGTAGCGGGGGGGCTCGGCAATGAGCAGTTCTTC.